This note documents a single TCR beta chain sequence. Its antigen is still unknown. This entry is derived from a study of T cells after yellow fever vaccination. Broader study findings: There was a small share of clonotypes that showed up in both the CD4 and CD8 compartments. Weaker, the secondary response peaked sooner, at day 5 versus 15. Repertoires sorted by FACS could include abundant clonotypes that are contaminants from the bulk population.

CDR1 SGHAT and CDR2 FQNNGV come from the germline V gene. This CDR3 comprises 18 residues. J was trimmed by 0 bases and V by 2 bases; bases with no gene match: 9. It was through 5'RACE template switching that TCR cDNA was made, with a universal primer site and UMIs added. TCRdb ran MiXCR on the 5' RACE reads and lists one entry per CDR3 protein. The table lists under 600,000 distinct CDR3 sequences, 21% of them singletons. J is TRBJ1-1 and V is TRBV11-2; 10 positions match TRBD1. This TCR came from a man aged 18 to 30 who received the YFV17D yellow fever vaccine. Sequenced material: PBMCs, taken roughly 20 days after the first yellow fever vaccination. The CDR3 loop reads CASSLRGGTGELNTEAFF. DNA for the CDR3: TGTGCCAGCAGCTTAAGGGGCGGGACAGGGGAACTGAACACTGAAGCTTTCTTT.